This TCR beta chain was found in a study of naive and memory T cell subsets. Germline CDR1 and CDR2: DFQATT and SNEGSKA (reference sequence). V lost 6 bases, J lost 0 bases, and 12 bases lay in between. CDR3 length equals 14 residues. Amplification of ligated cDNA took four PCR rounds with SP2 and nested alpha and beta constant primers. Alpha and beta constant region primers primed reverse transcription for blood and skin samples. TCRdb called the UMI-ligation and nested PCR reads again in MiXCR, with one record for every CDR3 protein. Of over 20,000 distinct CDR3 sequences listed, under 6.5% were seen once; the top ten hold 6% to 9.5%. Judged by abundance, this clonotype is medium-sized (0.01 to 0.1%). Its antigen remains unidentified. TCR cDNA received a 3' ligated oligonucleotide that carried a UMI. Reverse transcription used DNase-treated unsorted total RNA, aiming for 1 to 1000 ng. Study results and caveats: The RNA method is potentially sensitive to activation and differentiation changes.

The specimen was blood. The receptor was isolated from an adult in good health. The chain has TRBV20-1 and TRBJ2-4, with D possibly being TRBD1 (5 bases). The CDR3: CSAELQGAKNIQYF. The CDR3 DNA sequence: TGCAGTGCGGAACTGCAGGGAGCCAAAAACATTCAGTACTTC.